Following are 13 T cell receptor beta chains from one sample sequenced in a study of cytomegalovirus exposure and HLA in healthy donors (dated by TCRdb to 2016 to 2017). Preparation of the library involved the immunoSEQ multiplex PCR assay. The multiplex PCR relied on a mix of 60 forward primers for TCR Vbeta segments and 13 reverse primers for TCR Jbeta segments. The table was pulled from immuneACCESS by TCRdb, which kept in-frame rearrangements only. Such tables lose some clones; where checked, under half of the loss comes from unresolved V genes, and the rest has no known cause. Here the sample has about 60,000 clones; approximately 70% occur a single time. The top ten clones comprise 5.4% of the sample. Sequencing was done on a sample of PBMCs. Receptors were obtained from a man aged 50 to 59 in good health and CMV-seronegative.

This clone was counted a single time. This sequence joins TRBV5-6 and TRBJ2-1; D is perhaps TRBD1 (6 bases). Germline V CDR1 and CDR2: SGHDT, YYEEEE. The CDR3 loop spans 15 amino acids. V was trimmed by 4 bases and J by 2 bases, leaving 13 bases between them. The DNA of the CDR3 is TGTGCCAGCAGCGCCGGAACAGGGACCTACAATGAGCAGTTCTTC. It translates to CASSAGTGTYNEQFF.

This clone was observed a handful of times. The CDR3 spells CASMGLSGANVLTF. The DNA for the CDR3 is TGTGCCAGCATGGGCCTCTCTGGGGCCAACGTCCTGACTTTC. The chain links TRBV11-1 to TRBJ2-6; no reliable D call. Trimming removed 7 bases at V and 0 bases at J, with 7 bases between. This CDR3 spans 14 amino acids. Germline V CDR1 and CDR2: SGHAT, FQDESV (reference sequence). Filled out from reference TRBV11-1 and TRBJ2-6, the complete variable domain reads EAEVAQSPRYKITEKSQAVAFWCDPISGHATLYWYRQILGQGPELLVQFQDESVVDDSQLPKDRFSAERLKGVDSTLKIQPAELGDSAMYLCASMGLSGANVLTFGAGSRLTVL.

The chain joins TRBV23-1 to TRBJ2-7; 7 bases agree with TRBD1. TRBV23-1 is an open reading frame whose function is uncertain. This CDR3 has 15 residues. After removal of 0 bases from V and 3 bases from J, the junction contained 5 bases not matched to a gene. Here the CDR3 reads CASSQSETGLYEQYF. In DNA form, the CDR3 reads TGCGCCAGCAGTCAATCTGAGACAGGGCTCTACGAGCAGTACTTC.

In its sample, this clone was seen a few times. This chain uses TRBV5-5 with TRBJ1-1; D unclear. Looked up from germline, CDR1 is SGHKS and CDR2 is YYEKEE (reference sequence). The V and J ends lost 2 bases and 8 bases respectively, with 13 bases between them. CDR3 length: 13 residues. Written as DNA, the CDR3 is TGTGCCAGCAGCTTAGCGTTCGGGGAAGAAGCTTTCTTT. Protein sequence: CASSLAFGEEAFF.

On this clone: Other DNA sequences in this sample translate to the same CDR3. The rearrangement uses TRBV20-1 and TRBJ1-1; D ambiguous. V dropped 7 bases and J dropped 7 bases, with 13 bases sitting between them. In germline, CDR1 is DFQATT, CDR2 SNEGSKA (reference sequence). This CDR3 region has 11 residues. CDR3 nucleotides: TGCAGTGTCCCGGGGAGTCATGAAGCTTTCTTT. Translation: CSVPGSHEAFF.

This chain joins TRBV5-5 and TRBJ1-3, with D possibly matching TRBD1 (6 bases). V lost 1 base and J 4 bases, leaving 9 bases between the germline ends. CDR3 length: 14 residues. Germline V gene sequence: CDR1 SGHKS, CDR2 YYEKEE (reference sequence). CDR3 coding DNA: TGTGCCAGCAGCTTGCAGGGGCTCGGAAACACCATATATTTT. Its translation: CASSLQGLGNTIYF.

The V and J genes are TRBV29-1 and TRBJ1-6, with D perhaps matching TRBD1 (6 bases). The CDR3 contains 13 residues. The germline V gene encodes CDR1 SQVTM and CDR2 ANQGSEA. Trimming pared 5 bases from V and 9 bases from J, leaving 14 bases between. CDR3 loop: CSVRSGESSPLHF. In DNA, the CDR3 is TGCAGCGTTCGATCAGGGGAGAGTTCACCCCTCCACTTT. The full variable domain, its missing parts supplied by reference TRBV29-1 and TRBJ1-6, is SAVISQKPSRDICQRGTSLTIQCQVDSQVTMMFWYRQQPGQSLTLIATANQGSEATYESGFVIDKFPISRPNLTFSTLTVSNMSPEDSSIYLCSVRSGESSPLHFGNGTRLTVT.

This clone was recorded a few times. CDR3 amino acids: CASSQDRAPYGYTF. Here the CDR3 DNA reads TGTGCCAGCAGCCAGGACAGGGCCCCCTATGGCTACACCTTC. This sequence joins TRBV6-1 and TRBJ1-2; 8 nucleotides match TRBD1. The CDR3 length is 14 residues. Losses at the gene ends were 6 bases for V and 4 bases for J; bases not matched to a gene: 7. Germline V CDR1 and CDR2: MNHNS, SASEGT.

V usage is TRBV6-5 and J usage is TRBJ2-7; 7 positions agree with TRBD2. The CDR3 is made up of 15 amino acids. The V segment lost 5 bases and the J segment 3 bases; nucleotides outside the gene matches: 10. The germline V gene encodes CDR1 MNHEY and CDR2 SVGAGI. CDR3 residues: CASSGRGAGSYEQYF. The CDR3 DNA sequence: TGTGCCAGCAGTGGGAGAGGAGCGGGGAGCTACGAGCAGTACTTC.

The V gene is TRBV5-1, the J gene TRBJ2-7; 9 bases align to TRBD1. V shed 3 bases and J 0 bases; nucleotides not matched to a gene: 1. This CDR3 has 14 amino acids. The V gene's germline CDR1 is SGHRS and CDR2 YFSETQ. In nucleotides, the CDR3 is TGCGCCAGCAGCTGGACAGGGGACTCCTACGAGCAGTACTTC. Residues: CASSWTGDSYEQYF.

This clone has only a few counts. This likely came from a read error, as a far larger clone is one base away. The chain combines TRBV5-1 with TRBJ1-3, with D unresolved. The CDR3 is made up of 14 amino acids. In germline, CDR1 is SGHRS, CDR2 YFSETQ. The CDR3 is CASSLRGSGNTIHF. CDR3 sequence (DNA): TGCGCCAGCAGCTTGAGAGGCTCTGGAAACACCATACATTTT.

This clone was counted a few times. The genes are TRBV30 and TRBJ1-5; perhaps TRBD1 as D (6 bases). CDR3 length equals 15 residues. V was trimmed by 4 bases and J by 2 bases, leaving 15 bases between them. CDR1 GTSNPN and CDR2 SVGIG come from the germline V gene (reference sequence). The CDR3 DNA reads TGTGCCTGGACGCCCGGGGGGCTCGGCAATCAGCCCCAGCATTTT. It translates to CAWTPGGLGNQPQHF.

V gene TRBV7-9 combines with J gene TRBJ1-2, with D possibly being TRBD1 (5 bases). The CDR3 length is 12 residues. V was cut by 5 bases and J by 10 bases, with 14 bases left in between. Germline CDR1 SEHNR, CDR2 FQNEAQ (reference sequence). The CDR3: CASSGQDILYTF. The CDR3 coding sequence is TGTGCCAGCAGCGGTCAGGACATCCTCTACACCTTC.